One and the same sample provided the 30 T cell receptor beta chains below, sequenced in a study of cytomegalovirus exposure and HLA in healthy donors. A multiplex PCR was run with 60 Vbeta primers and 13 Jbeta primers. Assay: immunoSEQ multiplex PCR; the TCRdb copy retains only in-frame clones and omits some. The sample has around 140,000 clones; about 10% are singletons. Sample: PBMCs. Receptors originate from a woman between 40 and 55 years old in good health and CMV-seropositive.

This chain connects TRBV9 to TRBJ2-1; D remains unclear. Deletions cut 0 bases from V and 6 bases from J, with 10 bases between. This CDR3 has 14 amino acids. Germline lookup yields CDR1 SGDLS and CDR2 YYNGEE. CDR3 nucleotides: TGTGCCAGCAGCGTAGGTCTAGTAGGCAATGAGCAGTTCTTC. Protein sequence: CASSVGLVGNEQFF. The variable domain in full, with the rest retrieved from reference TRBV9 and TRBJ2-1, is DSGVTQTPKHLITATGQRVTLRCSPRSGDLSVYWYQQSLDQGLQFLIQYYNGEERAKGNILERFSAQQFPDLHSELNLSSLELGDSALYFCASSVGLVGNEQFFGPGTRLTVL.

The chain combines TRBV7-8 with TRBJ1-2; D call uncertain. V was pared by 4 bases and J by 8 bases, with 11 bases between. The CDR3 is made up of 12 amino acids. The germline CDR1 and CDR2 sequences are SGHVS and FQNEAQ. The CDR3 DNA reads as TGTGCCAGCAGCTCCACAATGCGGGGCTACACCTTC. Protein: CASSSTMRGYTF.

This clone was seen a few times. The chain links TRBV4-1 to TRBJ1-1; 12 bases fit TRBD1. Germline V lookup: CDR1 MGHRA, CDR2 YSYEKL. The V and J ends lost 4 bases and 5 bases, in that order; junction bases with no gene match: 8. The CDR3 is 16 amino acids. Here the CDR3 reads CASSLGTGGDRTEAFF. The CDR3 nucleotides are TGCGCCAGCAGCCTTGGGACAGGGGGCGATAGAACTGAAGCTTTCTTT.

Only a few counts were recorded for this clone. V and J are TRBV5-8 and TRBJ1-4; D may be TRBD1 (6 bases). The V end lost 3 bases, the J end lost 5 bases, and 11 bases lay between the germline ends. In germline, CDR1 is SGHTS, CDR2 YDEGEE. CDR3 length: 14 amino acids. The CDR3 here is CASSSTGLNEKLFF. Here the CDR3 DNA reads TGTGCCAGCAGCTCGACAGGATTAAATGAAAAACTGTTTTTT.

The rearrangement uses TRBV5-1 and TRBJ1-2; 9 nucleotides align to TRBD1. The CDR3 length is 14 residues. The germline V gene has CDR1 SGHRS and CDR2 YFSETQ. Losses at the gene ends were 4 bases for V and 2 bases for J; bases not matched to a gene: 3. The CDR3 loop reads CASSPGQGNYGYTF. The CDR3 region has the DNA TGCGCCAGCAGCCCGGGACAGGGAAACTATGGCTACACCTTC.

This clone was seen more than once but under ten times. This chain connects TRBV11-2 to TRBJ1-6, with TRBD1 as a possible D gene (5 bases). Germline values: CDR1 SGHAT, CDR2 FQNNGV. Trimming took 5 bases from V and 8 from J, leaving 16 bases between them. The CDR3 runs 15 residues. The CDR3, as DNA: TGTGCCAGCAGCGCCCGGGCCCGGGGGGATTCACCCCTCCACTTT. Translation gives CASSARARGDSPLHF.

The chain combines TRBV19 with TRBJ1-2; D not certain. Between the trimmed V and J ends, which lost 3 bases and 3 bases, there was a span of 11 bases. The germline V gene has CDR1 LNHDA and CDR2 SQIVND (reference sequence). The CDR3 sequence is 14 residues long. The CDR3 region has the DNA TGTGCCAGTAGTATGCCTATCCGAGACTATGGCTACACCTTC. This gives the protein CASSMPIRDYGYTF.

The chain links TRBV4-3 to TRBJ1-2; 7 bases map to TRBD1. V was pared by 1 base and J by 3 bases, with 5 bases of the junction left unmatched. The CDR3 loop spans 15 amino acids. Germline V gene sequence: CDR1 LGHNA, CDR2 YSLEER. CDR3 protein: CASSQGAGGDYGYTF. DNA for the CDR3: TGCGCCAGCAGCCAAGGGGCAGGGGGAGACTATGGCTACACCTTC.

This clone was detected a few times. The chain combines TRBV10-3 with TRBJ2-1; TRBD2 matches at 8 bases. The CDR3 spans 16 residues. The germline gives CDR1 ENHRY, CDR2 SYGVKD. V trimming: 6 bases; J trimming: 0 bases; junction bases outside the gene matches: 7. The CDR3 loop is CAISDTSGSSYNEQFF. CDR3 nucleotides: TGTGCCATCAGCGACACTAGCGGAAGCTCCTACAATGAGCAGTTCTTC.

This clone was counted a few times. The V call is TRBV4-3, the J call TRBJ2-7, with 7 bases lining up with TRBD2. The germline gives CDR1 LGHNA, CDR2 YSLEER. The CDR3 covers 13 residues. Trimming at V came to 0 bases and at J to 9 bases, leaving 5 bases not matched to a gene. The CDR3 protein is CASSQDWGGPQYF. For the CDR3, the DNA is TGCGCCAGCAGCCAAGATTGGGGGGGACCGCAGTACTTC.

This clone was observed a few times. The chain links TRBV7-3 to TRBJ1-6, with D perhaps matching TRBD1 (5 bases). Germline values: CDR1 SGHTA, CDR2 FQGTGA. The V end was cut by 4 bases, the J end by 4 bases, with 8 bases between. This CDR3 is built from 14 residues. CDR3: CASSWTPYNSPLHF. CDR3 in DNA: TGTGCCAGCAGCTGGACACCTTATAATTCACCCCTCCACTTT.

This chain joins TRBV29-1 and TRBJ1-1, with TRBD1 identical over 9 bases. Unmatched junction bases numbered 3, after V lost 6 bases and J lost 1 base. The CDR3 sequence is 13 residues long. In germline, CDR1 is SQVTM, CDR2 ANQGSEA. CDR3 protein: CSVGQGANTEAFF. CDR3 nucleotides: TGCAGCGTGGGACAGGGAGCGAACACTGAAGCTTTCTTT.

This rearrangement joins TRBV2 to TRBJ2-2, with 8 bases matching TRBD1. The CDR3 has 15 amino acids. V lost 3 bases and J lost 5; bases outside the gene matches: 5. Germline V CDR1 and CDR2: SNHLY, FYNNEI. DNA for the CDR3: TGTGCCAGCAGTGATCCGGGACAGGTGACCGGGGAGCTGTTTTTT. This sequence encodes CASSDPGQVTGELFF.

There are a few counts of this clone. The chain combines TRBV4-3 with TRBJ2-1; TRBD2 is a possible D gene (5 bases). Trimming stripped 0 bases from V and 10 bases from J, with 13 bases between. The CDR3 loop spans 14 amino acids. The germline V gene encodes CDR1 LGHNA and CDR2 YSLEER. The DNA for the CDR3 is TGCGCCAGCAGCCAAGACCCGTCGAGGAGGGAGCAGTTCTTC. It codes for CASSQDPSRREQFF.

As for this clone: One end of the junction does not line up with germline, which may come from a read error. This chain links TRBV9 with TRBJ1-2; TRBD1 matches at 9 bases. Germline CDR1 SGDLS, CDR2 YYNGEE. This CDR3 has 15 amino acids. Written as DNA, the CDR3 is TGTGCCAGCAGCGCAACAGGGGGCAGGAACTATGGCCACACCTTC. Protein sequence: CASSATGGRNYGHTF. Based on the CDR3 plus reference TRBV9 and TRBJ1-2, the full variable domain is DSGVTQTPKHLITATGQRVTLRCSPRSGDLSVYWYQQSLDQGLQFLIQYYNGEERAKGNILERFSAQQFPDLHSELNLSSLELGDSALYFCASSATGGRNYGHTFGSGTRLTVV.

This clone turned up a few times. The chain recombines TRBV4-3 with TRBJ2-5, with D unclear. The CDR3 spans 14 residues. V was pared by 0 bases and J by 5 bases, with 10 bases between. Germline lookup yields CDR1 LGHNA and CDR2 YSLEER. CDR3: CASSQDQVAETQYF. CDR3 DNA: TGCGCCAGCAGCCAAGATCAGGTGGCCGAGACCCAGTACTTC.

The chain employs TRBV9 and TRBJ1-2; 7 positions agree with TRBD1. CDR3 length: 13 amino acids. Trimming took 3 bases from V and 5 from J; bases not matched to a gene: 4. Germline CDR1 reads SGDLS; CDR2 reads YYNGEE. The CDR3 loop reads CASSAGTEYGYTF. The CDR3 nucleotides are TGTGCCAGCAGCGCCGGGACAGAATATGGCTACACCTTC.

V and J are TRBV11-2 and TRBJ2-7, with D possibly TRBD2 on 5 matching bases. Germline-derived CDR1 and CDR2 are SGHAT and FQNNGV. The CDR3 sequence is 14 residues long. V lost 4 bases and J 0 bases, leaving 10 bases between the germline ends. CDR3 loop: CASSSRTDSYEQYF. CDR3 nucleotides: TGTGCCAGCAGCTCTCGGACTGACTCCTACGAGCAGTACTTC.

The rearrangement links TRBV7-9 to TRBJ1-2, with D possibly matching TRBD1 (5 bases). Germline lookup yields CDR1 SEHNR and CDR2 FQNEAQ (reference sequence). This CDR3 has 12 amino acids. Trimming removed 5 bases from V and 10 bases from J, with 14 bases in between. CDR3 in DNA: TGTGCCAGCAGCGCCGTCGACAGAACCTACACCTTC. Its protein is CASSAVDRTYTF.

The chain employs TRBV2 and TRBJ1-3, with 7 bases fitting TRBD1. This CDR3 has 16 residues. Germline trimming cut 6 bases from V and 0 bases from J; bases unmatched to any gene: 8. Germline CDR1 and CDR2: SNHLY and FYNNEI. The CDR3 here is CASRTGMRDSGNTIYF. The CDR3 region has the DNA TGTGCCAGCAGGACAGGGATGAGGGACTCTGGAAACACCATATATTTT.

This rearrangement joins TRBV29-1 to TRBJ2-3; TRBD1 agrees at 8 bases. V lost 7 bases and J lost 7; bases outside the gene matches: 19. CDR1 SQVTM and CDR2 ANQGSEA come from the germline V gene. This CDR3 is 16 amino acids long. The CDR3 region has the DNA TGCAGCGCCAAAACCGGGACAGGAAACTTACCTTATACGCAGTATTTT. It yields the protein CSAKTGTGNLPYTQYF.

The CDR3 nucleotides are TGTGCCAGCAGCTCTCAGGGGCGCACTGAAGCTTTCTTT. This gives the protein CASSSQGRTEAFF. V gene TRBV7-2 combines with J gene TRBJ1-1, with D possibly matching TRBD1 (6 bases). CDR3 size: 13 residues. Germline CDR1 reads SGHTA; CDR2 reads FQGNSA. V shed 4 bases and J shed 4 bases, with 10 bases lying between them. The full variable domain, in which reference TRBV7-2 and TRBJ1-1 provide the parts outside the CDR3, is GAGVSQSPSNKVTEKGKDVELRCDPISGHTALYWYRQSLGQGLEFLIYFQGNSAPDKSGLPSDRFSAERTGGSVSTLTIQRTQQEDSAVYLCASSSQGRTEAFFGQGTRLTVV.

This clone was found a few times. V is TRBV5-1 and J is TRBJ2-7; 10 bases are shared with TRBD2. Germline V gene sequence: CDR1 SGHRS, CDR2 YFSETQ. The CDR3 runs to 15 residues. V trimming: 0 bases; J trimming: 7 bases; junction bases outside the gene matches: 7. Written as DNA, the CDR3 is TGCGCCAGCAGCTTGGAGGGACTAGCGTTAGGAGAGCAGTACTTC. Translating it yields CASSLEGLALGEQYF.

In this sample, this clone turned up a few times. The chain links TRBV7-7 to TRBJ2-3; D possibly corresponds to TRBD2 (6 bases). There are 15 residues in the CDR3. CDR1 SSHAT and CDR2 FNYEAQ come from the germline V gene (reference sequence). V lost 5 bases to trimming and J lost 3 bases, with 15 bases between them. DNA for the CDR3: TGTGCCAGCAGCCCCTATGCAGGGAGGACAGATACGCAGTATTTT. It encodes CASSPYAGRTDTQYF.

This clone was seen a handful of times. The rearrangement uses TRBV19 and TRBJ1-5; D gene unclear. Germline loops: CDR1 LNHDA, CDR2 SQIVND (reference sequence). The CDR3 spans 15 residues. V lost 4 bases to trimming and J lost 4 bases, with 14 bases between them. The CDR3 DNA sequence: TGTGCCAGTAGTACATCTACCGGGAGAAATCAGCCCCAGCATTTT. This encodes CASSTSTGRNQPQHF.

V is TRBV10-3 and J is TRBJ2-2, with 11 positions matching TRBD1. Germline trimming cut 6 bases from V and 5 bases from J; bases unmatched to any gene: 5. Germline V gene data show CDR1 as ENHRY and CDR2 as SYGVKD. This CDR3 spans 15 amino acids. The CDR3 sequence: CAISPGTGGTGELFF. For the CDR3, the DNA is TGTGCCATCAGCCCCGGGACAGGGGGAACCGGGGAGCTGTTTTTT.

In its sample, this clone was seen a few times. The chain employs TRBV19 and TRBJ2-3; TRBD2 aligns across 10 bases. V shed 5 bases and J 3 bases; nucleotides not matched to a gene: 5. Germline V gene sequence: CDR1 LNHDA, CDR2 SQIVND (reference sequence). The CDR3 covers 15 residues. The CDR3 region is CASSPTSGTTDTQYF. The DNA for the CDR3 is TGTGCCAGTAGTCCAACTAGCGGGACGACAGATACGCAGTATTTT.

This clone was picked up a small number of times. V and J are TRBV9 and TRBJ1-4; possibly TRBD1 for D (6 bases). The V gene lost 3 bases and the J gene lost 6 bases, with 18 bases spanning the gap. The CDR3 runs 16 residues. The germline CDR1 and CDR2 sequences are SGDLS and YYNGEE. The CDR3 sequence: CASSAGLQGVHEKLFF. CDR3 nucleotides: TGTGCCAGCAGCGCGGGGTTACAGGGAGTACATGAAAAACTGTTTTTT.

The chain combines TRBV29-1 with TRBJ1-1; no firm D call. CDR1 is SQVTM and CDR2 is ANQGSEA in the germline V gene. The CDR3 consists of 13 residues. Trimming stripped 7 bases from V and 0 bases from J, with 12 bases between. CDR3 nucleotide sequence: TGCAGCGCTAGGACGGGGATGAACACTGAAGCTTTCTTT. Translated: CSARTGMNTEAFF.

This clone was seen a few times. The rearrangement uses TRBV5-1 and TRBJ2-3, with D uncertain. This CDR3 region has 16 residues. The germline V gene encodes CDR1 SGHRS and CDR2 YFSETQ. Between the trimmed V and J ends, which lost 1 base and 0 bases, there was a span of 12 bases. CDR3 loop: CASSLTRITSTDTQYF. The DNA of the CDR3 is TGCGCCAGCAGCTTGACGAGGATCACTAGCACAGATACGCAGTATTTT.